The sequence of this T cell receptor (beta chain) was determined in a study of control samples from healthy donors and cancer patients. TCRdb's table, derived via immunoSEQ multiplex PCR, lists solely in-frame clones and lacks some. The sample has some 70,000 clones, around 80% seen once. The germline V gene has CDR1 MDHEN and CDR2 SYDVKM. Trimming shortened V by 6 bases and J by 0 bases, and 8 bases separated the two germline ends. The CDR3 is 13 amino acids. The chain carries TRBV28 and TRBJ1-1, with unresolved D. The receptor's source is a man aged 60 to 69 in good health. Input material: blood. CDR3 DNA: TGTGCCAGCAGGGAACAGATGAACACTGAAGCTTTCTTT. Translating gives CASREQMNTEAFF. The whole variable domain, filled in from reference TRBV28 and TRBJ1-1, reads DVKVTQSSRYLVKRTGEKVFLECVQDMDHENMFWYRQDPGLGLRLIYFSYDVKMKEKGDIPEGYSVSREKKERFSLILESASTNQTSMYLCASREQMNTEAFFGQGTRLTVV.